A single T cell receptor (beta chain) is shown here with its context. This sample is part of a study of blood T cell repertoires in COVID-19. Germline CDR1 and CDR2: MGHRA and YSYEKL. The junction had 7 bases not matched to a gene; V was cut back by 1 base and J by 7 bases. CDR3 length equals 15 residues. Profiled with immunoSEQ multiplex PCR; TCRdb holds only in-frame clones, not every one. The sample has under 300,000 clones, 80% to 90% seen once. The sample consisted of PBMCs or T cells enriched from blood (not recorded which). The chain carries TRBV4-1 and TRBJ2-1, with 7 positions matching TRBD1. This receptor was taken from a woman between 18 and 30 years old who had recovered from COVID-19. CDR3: CASSQALTGFNEQFF. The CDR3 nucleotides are TGCGCCAGCAGCCAAGCCCTGACAGGGTTTAATGAGCAGTTCTTC.